This entry lists 30 T cell receptor beta chains sequenced from one sample in a study of blood T cell repertoires in COVID-19. Sequenced by immunoSEQ multiplex PCR; TCRdb stores in-frame clones only, minus some. In the table there are over 35,000 clones, approximately 89% of which are singletons. Sequencing was carried out using peripheral blood. These receptors were collected from a man between 45 and 60 years old with acute or convalescent COVID-19.

The chain couples TRBV7-9 to TRBJ2-3; TRBD2 agrees at 12 bases. V dropped 5 bases and J dropped 4; count of bases not matched to a gene: 7. The CDR3 has 16 amino acids. Per germline, CDR1 SEHNR and CDR2 FQNEAQ (reference sequence). DNA for the CDR3: TGTGCCAGCAGCCCCAAACTAGCGGGAGGCGCAGATACGCAGTATTTT. Residues: CASSPKLAGGADTQYF.

CDR3 coding DNA: TGTGCCAGCAGCCCGGGAGGGCCGGGTCGCAATGAGCAGTTCTTC. This gives the protein CASSPGGPGRNEQFF. The genes are TRBV6-2 or TRBV6-3 and TRBJ2-1; 8 positions match TRBD2. Germline CDR1 MNHEY, CDR2 SVGEGT. After removal of 6 bases from V and 6 bases from J, the junction contained 10 bases not matched to a gene. The CDR3 is 15 residues long.

V gene TRBV15 combines with J gene TRBJ2-1, with a possible D match to TRBD1 (5 bases). Trimming pared 5 bases from V and 5 bases from J, leaving 10 bases between. From germline, CDR1 is LNHNV and CDR2 YYDKDF (reference sequence). The CDR3 covers 13 residues. The CDR3 DNA sequence: TGTGCCACCAGCCTACGCAGGGACAATGAGCAGTTCTTC. It translates to CATSLRRDNEQFF.

V and J are TRBV4-1 and TRBJ1-1, with 9 bases that match TRBD1. Trimming took 4 bases from V and 5 from J; bases not matched to a gene: 14. Germline V gene lookup returns CDR1 MGHRA and CDR2 YSYEKL. The length of the CDR3 is 17 residues. The CDR3 nucleotides are TGCGCCAGCAGCCTTCCCTCCGGGACAGGGCGAAGGACTGAAGCTTTCTTT. This encodes CASSLPSGTGRRTEAFF.

The V and J genes are TRBV7-8 and TRBJ1-4; 7 bases match TRBD1. V trimming: 5 bases; J trimming: 8 bases; junction bases outside the gene matches: 8. Germline CDR1 reads SGHVS; CDR2 reads FQNEAQ. The CDR3 runs 14 residues. CDR3 in amino acids: CASSLARGEEKLFF. CDR3 nucleotides: TGTGCCAGCAGCCTCGCCAGGGGGGAAGAAAAACTGTTTTTT.

The chain uses TRBV11-3 and TRBJ2-1; TRBD2 might be the D (6 bases). Trimming cost V 5 bases and J 4 bases, with 9 bases left between them. The germline V gene has CDR1 SGHNT and CDR2 YENEEA. This CDR3 spans 13 amino acids. The CDR3 here is CASSPGGYNEQFF. The CDR3 DNA sequence: TGTGCCAGCAGCCCCGGGGGTTACAATGAGCAGTTCTTC. Full variable domain (missing parts from reference TRBV11-3 and TRBJ2-1): EAGVVQSPRYKIIEKKQPVAFWCNPISGHNTLYWYLQNLGQGPELLIRYENEEAVDDSQLPKDRFSAERLKGVDSTLKIQPAELGDSAVYLCASSPGGYNEQFFGPGTRLTVL.

V is TRBV27 and J is TRBJ1-4; the D is unclear. The V end was cut by 11 bases, the J end by 3 bases, with 16 bases between. The CDR3 extends over 14 amino acids. Germline V CDR1 and CDR2: MNHEY, SMNVEV (reference sequence). The CDR3 DNA follows: TGTGCCGGCCGCGGGGTTAGCGCTAATGAAAAACTGTTTTTT. It yields the protein CAGRGVSANEKLFF.

The rearrangement joins TRBV6-6 to TRBJ1-5; TRBD1 matches 7 bases. V shed 2 bases and J 5 bases; nucleotides not matched to a gene: 6. The CDR3 loop spans 15 amino acids. Germline V CDR1 and CDR2: MNHNY, SVGAGI (reference sequence). The CDR3 sequence is CASSYRGRGDQPQHF. Written as DNA, the CDR3 is TGTGCCAGCAGTTACCGGGGCAGGGGGGATCAGCCCCAGCATTTT.

J is TRBJ2-1 and V is TRBV7-3; 7 nucleotides line up with TRBD1. V was clipped by 4 bases and J by 15 bases; unmatched bases: 6. The CDR3 contains 11 residues. Germline CDR1 SGHTA, CDR2 FQGTGA. The CDR3 region is CASSSGQERFF. The CDR3 DNA reads TGTGCCAGCAGCTCAGGACAGGAGAGGTTCTTC.

The chain is built from TRBV30 and TRBJ2-7; a weak D match, TRBD2 (6 bases). Trimming took off 2 bases at V and 6 bases at J, with 11 bases between the two ends. CDR3 length equals 12 residues. The germline V gene encodes CDR1 GTSNPN and CDR2 SVGIG (reference sequence). In nucleotides, the CDR3 is TGTGCCTGGAGTCTGACTAGTTCCGAGCAGTACTTC. Its translation: CAWSLTSSEQYF. Full variable domain (rest looked up from reference TRBV30 and TRBJ2-7): SQTIHQWPATLVQPVGSPLSLECTVEGTSNPNLYWYRQAAGRGLQLLFYSVGIGQISSEVPQNLSASRPQDRQFILSSKKLLLSDSGFYLCAWSLTSSEQYFGPGTRLTVT.

This clone was seen a few times. J is TRBJ1-5 and V is TRBV10-1; weak D call: TRBD1 (6 bases). Trimming shortened V by 3 bases and J by 7 bases, and 16 bases separated the two germline ends. CDR3 length: 15 residues. Germline CDR1 is WNHNN and CDR2 is SYGVQD (reference sequence). The CDR3 DNA sequence: TGCGCCAGCAGTGAAACGTTACAGGGCAGGCAGCCCCAGCATTTT. Its translation: CASSETLQGRQPQHF.

The rearrangement links TRBV7-9 to TRBJ1-2, with a possible D match to TRBD1 (5 bases). V was pared by 5 bases and J by 2 bases, with 12 bases between. CDR1 and CDR2 (germline): SEHNR, FQNEAQ (reference sequence). The CDR3 consists of 14 residues. This CDR3 is CASSRGTGNYGYTF. The CDR3 nucleotides are TGTGCCAGCAGCCGGGGGACGGGGAACTATGGCTACACCTTC.

This clone came up once. The chain's CDR3 is CATSELAGGDTQYF. CDR3 DNA sequence: TGTGCCACCAGTGAGTTGGCGGGAGGAGATACGCAGTATTTT. The chain is built from TRBV24-1 and TRBJ2-3, with 8 bases matching TRBD2. The V segment lost 4 bases and the J segment 5 bases; nucleotides outside the gene matches: 4. Germline V lookup: CDR1 KGHDR, CDR2 SFDVKD. The CDR3 covers 14 residues.

The J gene is TRBJ1-2, the V gene TRBV7-9; tentatively, D is TRBD1 (5 bases). V was cut by 5 bases and J by 7 bases, with 17 bases left in between. The CDR3 has 14 residues. Germline V gene lookup returns CDR1 SEHNR and CDR2 FQNEAQ (reference sequence). CDR3 sequence: CASSISGTLGGYTF. DNA of the CDR3: TGTGCCAGCAGCATAAGCGGGACGTTAGGTGGCTACACCTTC.

The V and J genes are TRBV5-5 and TRBJ2-7; D is possibly TRBD1 (6 bases). There are 11 residues in the CDR3. The V end lost 7 bases, the J end lost 4 bases, and 9 bases lay between the germline ends. Germline-derived CDR1 and CDR2 are SGHKS and YYEKEE (reference sequence). As DNA, the CDR3 is TGTGCCAGCGCCCAGGGGTACGAGCAGTACTTC. Amino acid sequence: CASAQGYEQYF.

The V and J genes are TRBV18 and TRBJ2-5; 8 positions agree with TRBD2. This CDR3 comprises 16 residues. The V gene end was trimmed by 5 bases and the J gene end by 4 bases; junction bases not matched to a gene: 12. In germline, CDR1 is KGHSH, CDR2 LQKENI. CDR3 region: CASSSLGAGAAETQYF. The CDR3, as DNA: TGTGCCAGCTCAAGCCTGGGAGCGGGAGCGGCAGAGACCCAGTACTTC.

The chain carries TRBV5-4 and TRBJ1-6; 9 nucleotides align to TRBD1. The CDR3 sequence is 16 residues long. Germline-derived CDR1 and CDR2 are SGHNT and YYREEE (reference sequence). V dropped 4 bases and J dropped 10; count of bases not matched to a gene: 12. The CDR3 sequence: CASSNIYRGRESPLHF. The CDR3 DNA reads as TGTGCCAGCAGCAACATTTACAGGGGGCGAGAGTCACCCCTCCACTTT. The full variable domain, with the rest looked up from reference TRBV5-4 and TRBJ1-6, is ETGVTQSPTHLIKTRGQQVTLRCSSQSGHNTVSWYQQALGQGPQFIFQYYREEENGRGNFPPRFSGLQFPNYSSELNVNALELDDSALYLCASSNIYRGRESPLHFGNGTRLTVT.

This rearrangement joins TRBV7-9 to TRBJ1-6; 7 nucleotides match TRBD1. This CDR3 spans 13 amino acids. The junction had 5 bases not matched to a gene; V was cut back by 5 bases and J by 10 bases. Germline CDR1 SEHNR, CDR2 FQNEAQ (reference sequence). The CDR3 sequence: CASSAGGYSPLHF. The DNA of the CDR3 is TGTGCCAGCAGCGCAGGGGGATACTCACCCCTCCACTTT.

The chain recombines TRBV10-1 with TRBJ2-1; TRBD2 matches at 11 bases. The CDR3 is made up of 15 amino acids. The V segment lost 4 bases and the J segment 6 bases; nucleotides outside the gene matches: 5. The germline gives CDR1 WNHNN, CDR2 SYGVQD (reference sequence). In nucleotides, the CDR3 is TGCGCCAGCAGTGGACTAGCGGGGTTTGGCAATGAGCAGTTCTTC. This encodes CASSGLAGFGNEQFF.

The J gene is TRBJ2-7, the V gene TRBV6-5; 11 bases map to TRBD2. This CDR3 comprises 15 residues. Germline lookup yields CDR1 MNHEY and CDR2 SVGAGI. V lost 5 bases and J lost 6; bases outside the gene matches: 9. This chain's CDR3 is CASSRGTSGVAEQYF. The CDR3 DNA reads as TGTGCCAGCAGTAGAGGGACTAGCGGCGTGGCCGAGCAGTACTTC.

This clone was seen only a few times. The chain carries TRBV7-7 and TRBJ1-1; D may be TRBD1 (5 bases). V was cut by 4 bases and J by 1 base, with 7 bases left in between. Germline CDR1 is SSHAT and CDR2 is FNYEAQ (reference sequence). The length of the CDR3 is 13 residues. In DNA form, the CDR3 reads TGTGCCAGCAGCTACAGGAAGAACACTGAAGCTTTCTTT. It translates to CASSYRKNTEAFF.

The J gene is TRBJ2-5, the V gene TRBV9; D is perhaps TRBD2 (6 bases). V was shortened by 0 bases and J by 5 bases, with 20 bases between the two germline ends. The length of the CDR3 is 17 residues. From germline, CDR1 is SGDLS and CDR2 YYNGEE. The CDR3 region is CASSVGRSSGVRETQYF. The CDR3 nucleotides read TGTGCCAGCAGCGTAGGAAGGTCATCGGGGGTTAGGGAGACCCAGTACTTC. The full variable domain, completed using reference TRBV9 and TRBJ2-5, is DSGVTQTPKHLITATGQRVTLRCSPRSGDLSVYWYQQSLDQGLQFLIQYYNGEERAKGNILERFSAQQFPDLHSELNLSSLELGDSALYFCASSVGRSSGVRETQYFGPGTRLLVL.

V and J are TRBV7-9 and TRBJ2-1; maybe TRBD1 (5 bases). Trimming cost V 1 base and J 7 bases, with 11 bases left between them. The CDR3 spans 14 residues. Germline assignment: CDR1 SEHNR and CDR2 FQNEAQ (reference sequence). The CDR3 DNA is TGTGCCAGCAGCTTAGGACAGAGGTGGAATGAGCAGTTCTTC. Amino acid sequence: CASSLGQRWNEQFF.

This clone came up once. The genes are TRBV7-9 and TRBJ2-7; D may be TRBD1 (6 bases). The CDR3 runs 15 residues. The ends were cut back, 4 bases at V and 2 bases at J, with 15 bases in the middle. Germline V gene lookup returns CDR1 SEHNR and CDR2 FQNEAQ (reference sequence). The CDR3 loop reads CASSSARDTAYEQYF. The CDR3 region has the DNA TGTGCCAGCAGCTCGGCCCGGGACACAGCCTACGAGCAGTACTTC.

The V gene is TRBV19, the J gene TRBJ2-7; TRBD1 agrees at 8 bases. The J segment lost 0 bases and the V segment lost 4 bases, leaving 5 bases of the junction unmatched. Germline CDR1 and CDR2: LNHDA and SQIVND (reference sequence). The CDR3 is made up of 15 amino acids. CDR3 in DNA: TGTGCCAGTAGTACGCGACAGGGGAGCTCCTACGAGCAGTACTTC. It encodes CASSTRQGSSYEQYF.

The chain uses TRBV9 and TRBJ2-5; the D gene is possibly TRBD1 (5 bases). Trimming removed 2 bases from V and 4 bases from J, with 15 bases in between. From germline, CDR1 is SGDLS and CDR2 YYNGEE. The CDR3 has 15 residues. The DNA for the CDR3 is TGTGCCAGCAGCGTGCTCGACAGAGATGCAGAGACCCAGTACTTC. Translating gives CASSVLDRDAETQYF.

The chain joins TRBV20-1 to TRBJ2-1, with D uncertain. CDR3 length equals 12 residues. V lost 3 bases, J lost 12 bases, and 15 bases lay in between. Germline CDR1 DFQATT, CDR2 SNEGSKA (reference sequence). CDR3 nucleotide sequence: TGCAGTGCTAGTAAGCTAGAGGTAGGGCAGTTCTTC. This codes for CSASKLEVGQFF.

This chain's CDR3 is CATSDAGTGLGTDTQYF. In DNA, the CDR3 is TGTGCCACCAGTGATGCAGGGACAGGGTTAGGTACAGATACGCAGTATTTT. V gene TRBV24-1 combines with J gene TRBJ2-3; the match to TRBD1 covers 9 bases. Trimming took 3 bases from V and 3 from J; bases not matched to a gene: 9. The CDR3 is made up of 17 amino acids. Germline V gene data show CDR1 as KGHDR and CDR2 as SFDVKD.

This chain joins TRBV24-1 and TRBJ1-2; D gene ambiguous. V dropped 5 bases and J dropped 8 bases, with 11 bases sitting between them. Germline V gene lookup returns CDR1 KGHDR and CDR2 SFDVKD. The length of the CDR3 is 12 residues. The CDR3 sequence is CATSGRTEGYTF. CDR3 DNA: TGTGCCACCAGTGGGCGGACTGAGGGCTACACCTTC.

This clone was picked up a small number of times. V is TRBV3-1 (or the pseudogene TRBV3-2) and J is TRBJ1-1; 9 bases map to TRBD1. CDR3 length: 13 residues. CDR1 LGHDT and CDR2 YNNKEL come from the germline V gene (reference sequence). V gave up 4 bases and J gave up 6 bases; unmatched junction bases: 3. The CDR3 loop is CASSLQGAAEAFF. In DNA, the CDR3 is TGTGCCAGCAGCCTACAGGGGGCAGCTGAAGCTTTCTTT.